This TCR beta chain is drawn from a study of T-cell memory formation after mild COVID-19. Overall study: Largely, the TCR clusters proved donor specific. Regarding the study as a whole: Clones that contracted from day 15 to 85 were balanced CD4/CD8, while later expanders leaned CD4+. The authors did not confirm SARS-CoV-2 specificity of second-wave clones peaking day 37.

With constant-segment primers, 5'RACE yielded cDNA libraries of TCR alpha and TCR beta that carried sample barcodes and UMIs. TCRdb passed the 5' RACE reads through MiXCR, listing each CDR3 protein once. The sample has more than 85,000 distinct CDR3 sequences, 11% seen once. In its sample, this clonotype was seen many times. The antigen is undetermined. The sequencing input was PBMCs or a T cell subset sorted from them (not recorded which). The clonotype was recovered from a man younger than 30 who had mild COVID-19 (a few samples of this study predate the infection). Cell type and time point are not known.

The DNA for the CDR3 is TGCAGCGTTGAAAGGTTGGCAGCACCCCAAGAGACCCAGTACTTC. Protein sequence: CSVERLAAPQETQYF. The J gene is TRBJ2-5, the V gene TRBV29-1; no reliable D call. The V end was cut by 2 bases, the J end by 1 base, with 14 bases between. This CDR3 has 15 amino acids. Germline V lookup: CDR1 SQVTM, CDR2 ANQGSEA.